This T cell receptor (beta chain) was sequenced for a study of CD4 T cells in relation to SARS-CoV-2 and coronaviruses. Study results and caveats: In roughly 65% of donors, memory CD4+ clonotypes crossrecognized SARS-CoV-2 and at least one common cold coronavirus spike.

Before the COVID-19 pandemic, during about 2010-2018, CD4+ T cells were taken from unexposed donors. V was shortened by 4 bases and J by 11 bases, with 14 bases between the two germline ends. Germline CDR1 reads SQVTM; CDR2 reads ANQGSEA. This CDR3 has 11 residues. Remarks on this clone: What it binds is not known.

Naive and memory CD4+ T cell DNA was deep-sequenced without culture. Assay: immunoSEQ multiplex PCR; the TCRdb copy retains only in-frame clones and omits some. This repertoire shows some 65,000 clones, 87% found once; its top ten account for around 1.7%. The TCR originated in a human donor in good health. The chain carries TRBV29-1 and TRBJ1-1; no clear D. The sequenced material came from memory CD4+ T cells from PBMCs. The CDR3 loop is CSVASSTPAFF. CDR3 bases: TGCAGCGTTGCAAGTTCTACCCCTGCTTTCTTT.